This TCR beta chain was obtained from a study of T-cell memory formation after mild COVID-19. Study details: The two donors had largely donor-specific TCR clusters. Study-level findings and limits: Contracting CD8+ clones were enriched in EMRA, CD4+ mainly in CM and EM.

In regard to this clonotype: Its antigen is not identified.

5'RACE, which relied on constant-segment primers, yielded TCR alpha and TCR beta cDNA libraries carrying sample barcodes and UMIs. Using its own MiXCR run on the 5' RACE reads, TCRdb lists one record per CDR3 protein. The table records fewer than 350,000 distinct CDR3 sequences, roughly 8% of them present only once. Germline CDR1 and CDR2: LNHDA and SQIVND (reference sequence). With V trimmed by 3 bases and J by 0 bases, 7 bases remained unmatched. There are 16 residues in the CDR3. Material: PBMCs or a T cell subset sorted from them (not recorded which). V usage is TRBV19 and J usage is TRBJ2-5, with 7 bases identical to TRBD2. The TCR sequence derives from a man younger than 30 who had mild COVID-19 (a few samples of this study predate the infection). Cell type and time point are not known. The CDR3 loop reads CASSMGQGGYQETQYF. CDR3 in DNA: TGTGCCAGTAGTATGGGGCAGGGAGGGTACCAAGAGACCCAGTACTTC.